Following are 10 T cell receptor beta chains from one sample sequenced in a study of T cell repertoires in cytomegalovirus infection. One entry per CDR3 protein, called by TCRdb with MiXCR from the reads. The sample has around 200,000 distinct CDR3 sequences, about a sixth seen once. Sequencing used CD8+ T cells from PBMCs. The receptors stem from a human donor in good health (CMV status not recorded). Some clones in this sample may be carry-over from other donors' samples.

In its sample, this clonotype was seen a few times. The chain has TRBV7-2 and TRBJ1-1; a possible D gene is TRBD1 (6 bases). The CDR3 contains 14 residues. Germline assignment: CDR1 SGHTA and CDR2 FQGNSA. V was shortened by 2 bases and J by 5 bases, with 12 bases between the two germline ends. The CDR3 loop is CASSLNRVRTEAFF. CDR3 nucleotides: TGTGCCAGCAGCTTAAACAGGGTTAGGACTGAAGCTTTCTTT.

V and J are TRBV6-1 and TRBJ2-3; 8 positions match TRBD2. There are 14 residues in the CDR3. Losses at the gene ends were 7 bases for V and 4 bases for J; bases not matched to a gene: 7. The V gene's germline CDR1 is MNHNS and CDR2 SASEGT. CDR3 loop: CASTGTRKPDTQYF. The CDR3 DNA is TGTGCCAGCACCGGGACTAGGAAGCCAGATACGCAGTATTTT.

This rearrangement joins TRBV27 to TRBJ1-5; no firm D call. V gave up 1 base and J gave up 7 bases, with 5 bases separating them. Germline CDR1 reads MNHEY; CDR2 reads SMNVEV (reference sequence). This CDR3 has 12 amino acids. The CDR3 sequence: CASSLFGQPQHF. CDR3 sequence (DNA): TGTGCCAGCAGTTTATTCGGCCAGCCCCAGCATTTT.

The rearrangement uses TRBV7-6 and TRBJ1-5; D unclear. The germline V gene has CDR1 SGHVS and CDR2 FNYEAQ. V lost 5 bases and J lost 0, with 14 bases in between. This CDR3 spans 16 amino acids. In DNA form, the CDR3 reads TGTGCCAGCAGCCTAAGGGAACGATATAGCAATCAGCCCCAGCATTTT. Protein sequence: CASSLRERYSNQPQHF.

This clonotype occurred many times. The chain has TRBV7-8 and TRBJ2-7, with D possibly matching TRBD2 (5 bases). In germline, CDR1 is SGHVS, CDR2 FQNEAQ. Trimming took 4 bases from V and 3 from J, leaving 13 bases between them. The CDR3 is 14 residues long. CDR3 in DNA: TGTGCCAGCAGCTCGGGCGAGGGATACTACGAGCAGTACTTC. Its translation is CASSSGEGYYEQYF.

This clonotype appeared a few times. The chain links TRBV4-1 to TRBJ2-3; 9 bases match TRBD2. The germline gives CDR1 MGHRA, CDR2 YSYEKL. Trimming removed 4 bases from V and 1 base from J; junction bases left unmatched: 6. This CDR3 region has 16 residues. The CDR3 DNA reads TGCGCCAGCAGCCGAACGACTAGCGGCCGCACAGATACGCAGTATTTT. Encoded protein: CASSRTTSGRTDTQYF.

Here the CDR3 DNA reads TGTGCCAGCAGTTTGTATTCCCTAAGGGAAGGCTACACCTTC. Translating gives CASSLYSLREGYTF. The chain couples TRBV28 to TRBJ1-2; the D is unclear. The V end lost 3 bases, the J end lost 8 bases, and 16 bases lay between the germline ends. There are 14 residues in the CDR3. Germline V gives CDR1 MDHEN, CDR2 SYDVKM.

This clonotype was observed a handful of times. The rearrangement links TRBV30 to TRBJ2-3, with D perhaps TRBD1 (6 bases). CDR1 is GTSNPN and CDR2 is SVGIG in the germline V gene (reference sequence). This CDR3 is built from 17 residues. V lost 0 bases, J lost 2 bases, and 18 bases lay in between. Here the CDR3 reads CAWSVPPGQFNTDTQYF. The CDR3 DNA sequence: TGTGCCTGGAGTGTACCTCCTGGACAGTTCAACACAGATACGCAGTATTTT.

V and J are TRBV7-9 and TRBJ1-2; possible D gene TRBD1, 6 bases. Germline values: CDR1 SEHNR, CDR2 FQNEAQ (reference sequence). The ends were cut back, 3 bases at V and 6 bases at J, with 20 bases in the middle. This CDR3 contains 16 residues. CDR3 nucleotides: TGTGCCAGCAGCTTTACTGGACAGAAAAGTAGGAATGGCTACACCTTC. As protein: CASSFTGQKSRNGYTF.

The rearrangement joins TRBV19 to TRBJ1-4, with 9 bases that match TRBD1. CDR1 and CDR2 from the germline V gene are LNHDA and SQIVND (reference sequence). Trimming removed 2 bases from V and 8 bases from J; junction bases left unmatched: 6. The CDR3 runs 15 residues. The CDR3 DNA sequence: TGTGCCAGTAGTATACCGGTGACAGGGGGAGAAAAACTGTTTTTT. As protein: CASSIPVTGGEKLFF.